The 6 T cell receptor beta chains presented below share a single source sample, sequenced in a study of blood T cell repertoires in COVID-19. Clones were sequenced by immunoSEQ multiplex PCR, and TCRdb holds only the in-frame ones, with some missing. The sample lists some 140,000 clones, 70% to 85% occurring once. Material: peripheral blood. Receptor source: a man between 60 and 75 years old with acute or convalescent COVID-19.

The gene calls are TRBV6-5 and TRBJ1-3; perhaps TRBD1 as D (5 bases). Trimming removed 0 bases at V and 3 bases at J, with 12 bases between. The CDR3 loop spans 16 amino acids. Germline CDR1 and CDR2: MNHEY and SVGAGI. The CDR3 protein is CASSYSSQGGGNTIYF. As DNA, the CDR3 is TGTGCCAGCAGTTACTCGTCCCAGGGCGGTGGAAACACCATATATTTT.

The V and J genes are TRBV28 and TRBJ1-2, with D tentatively TRBD1 (6 bases). This CDR3 has 12 amino acids. CDR1 is MDHEN and CDR2 is SYDVKM in the germline V gene. The V end lost 5 bases, the J end lost 6 bases, and 10 bases lay between the germline ends. CDR3 in amino acids: CASSTTGNGYTF. The CDR3 DNA reads TGTGCCAGCAGTACTACAGGGAATGGCTACACCTTC.

The V call is TRBV9, the J call TRBJ1-1; D is uncertain. The CDR3 extends over 15 amino acids. The germline V and J ends were trimmed by 0 bases and 4 bases, with 13 bases remaining between them. Germline lookup yields CDR1 SGDLS and CDR2 YYNGEE. CDR3 bases: TGTGCCAGCAGCGTAGGGGCAGGCCCCGGCACTGAAGCTTTCTTT. Encoded protein: CASSVGAGPGTEAFF.

This chain joins TRBV28 and TRBJ2-1, with 10 positions matching TRBD1. CDR1 MDHEN and CDR2 SYDVKM come from the germline V gene. The CDR3 is 15 residues long. Trimming took 5 bases from V and 6 from J; bases not matched to a gene: 7. The CDR3 sequence: CASSLGQGVVNEQFF. CDR3 nucleotides: TGTGCCAGCAGTCTCGGACAGGGGGTGGTCAATGAGCAGTTCTTC. The full variable domain, completed using reference TRBV28 and TRBJ2-1, is DVKVTQSSRYLVKRTGEKVFLECVQDMDHENMFWYRQDPGLGLRLIYFSYDVKMKEKGDIPEGYSVSREKKERFSLILESASTNQTSMYLCASSLGQGVVNEQFFGPGTRLTVL.

This sequence joins TRBV29-1 and TRBJ2-7; D is possibly TRBD1 (6 bases). The CDR3 covers 13 residues. V dropped 4 bases and J dropped 4 bases, with 14 bases sitting between them. From germline, CDR1 is SQVTM and CDR2 ANQGSEA. CDR3: CSVGQAFLYEQYF. The CDR3 nucleotides read TGCAGCGTTGGACAGGCCTTTTTGTACGAGCAGTACTTC.

The chain couples TRBV3-1 (or the pseudogene TRBV3-2) to TRBJ2-5; D is unresolved. CDR3 length: 14 amino acids. The V gene lost 0 bases and the J gene lost 2 bases, with 7 bases spanning the gap. The germline V gene encodes CDR1 LGHDT and CDR2 YNNKEL (reference sequence). The DNA of the CDR3 is TGTGCCAGCAGCCAAGAGGGCTCACAAGAGACCCAGTACTTC. Amino acids: CASSQEGSQETQYF.